These T cell receptor beta chains were read from a single sample in a study of response to subunit inactivated influenza vaccine. Each CDR3 protein gets one entry after TCRdb re-called the RT-PCR reads with MiXCR. In the table there are approximately 520,000 distinct CDR3 sequences, about 25% of which are singletons. The sample consisted of CD4+ T cells sorted from PBMCs, taken less than 6 days after vaccination. These receptors all stem from a man over 45 who received an inactivated influenza vaccine. Both conserved end residues are trimmed from each CDR3. The D gene is left open where the match is weak.

v_call,j_call,d_call,cdr3_aa
TRBV7-2,TRBJ1-5,-,ASSTWTSSNQPQH
TRBV7-2,TRBJ2-7,-,ASSLTGLASYEQY
TRBV3-1,TRBJ2-1,-,ASSQDLGREAYNEQF
TRBV5-1,TRBJ1-2,-,ASSVSGHGYT
TRBV10-3,TRBJ2-7,-,AISDLGAYEQY
TRBV30,TRBJ2-2,-,AWSVQTGELF
TRBV7-8,TRBJ2-2,-,ASSLGTGGSGELF
TRBV4-2,TRBJ2-5,-,ASSQPGVPYKDGETQY
TRBV6-2/TRBV6-3,TRBJ2-7,TRBD1,ASIDFGTGSYEQY
TRBV6-1,TRBJ2-1,TRBD1,ASRPGQGYNEQF
TRBV7-2,TRBJ2-4,-,ASSLMASKNIQY
TRBV5-5,TRBJ2-7,-,ASSLGAGISNYEQY
TRBV5-5,TRBJ2-7,-,ASSLFSGTSYEQY
TRBV18,TRBJ2-5,TRBD1,ASSPQGGASETQY
TRBV29-1,TRBJ1-1,-,SVAYWTARNTEAF
TRBV15,TRBJ2-1,-,ATSRMLGGSSYNEQF
TRBV29-1,TRBJ2-7,TRBD1,SGQADRGYEQY
TRBV6-6,TRBJ1-4,-,ATAPSDEKLF
TRBV7-2,TRBJ1-2,-,ASSSRPLQGYGYT
TRBV5-1,TRBJ2-1,-,ASSSGGAVEQF
TRBV14,TRBJ2-2,-,ASSPGPGGGELF
TRBV30,TRBJ2-5,TRBD1,AGAQQGARETQY
TRBV6-2/TRBV6-3,TRBJ2-3,TRBD2,ASMRLAGIRDTQY
TRBV6-2/TRBV6-3,TRBJ2-1,TRBD1,ASSITGVSNEQF
TRBV11-1,TRBJ2-7,TRBD1,ASSAGTGVYEQY
TRBV7-9,TRBJ2-7,TRBD1,ASSWDRGRYEQY
TRBV5-1,TRBJ2-2,-,ASSLGQKTGELF
TRBV4-1,TRBJ1-3,TRBD1,ASSQEGQRSGNTIY
TRBV20-1,TRBJ2-1,TRBD2,SAQTGGLADYNEQF
TRBV29-1,TRBJ2-7,-,SALGLTYEQY
TRBV5-1,TRBJ1-1,-,ASSSVGENTEAF
TRBV4-3,TRBJ2-1,-,ASSQDRDVYNEQF
TRBV20-1,TRBJ1-1,TRBD1,SGEQGSNTEAF
TRBV20-1,TRBJ2-5,-,SARGIKGRSQETQY
TRBV11-2,TRBJ2-2,TRBD2,ASSLPTGLAINTGELF
TRBV30,TRBJ2-2,-,AWRTGRRNTGELF
TRBV28,TRBJ2-7,-,ASSPIKYEQY
TRBV5-1,TRBJ2-3,TRBD1,ASSPGTVKLTDTQY
TRBV21-1,TRBJ2-7,-,ASSAFDRAGEQY
TRBV27,TRBJ1-5,TRBD1,ASSLKQGNQPQH
TRBV25-1,TRBJ2-1,-,ASSERRGNEQF
TRBV28,TRBJ2-7,-,ASSPVQGGEQY
TRBV5-1,TRBJ2-5,TRBD2,ASSLFTAGGETQY
TRBV7-2,TRBJ2-1,-,ASSFWGENEQF
TRBV3-1,TRBJ1-5,-,ASSPEPTAWQPQH